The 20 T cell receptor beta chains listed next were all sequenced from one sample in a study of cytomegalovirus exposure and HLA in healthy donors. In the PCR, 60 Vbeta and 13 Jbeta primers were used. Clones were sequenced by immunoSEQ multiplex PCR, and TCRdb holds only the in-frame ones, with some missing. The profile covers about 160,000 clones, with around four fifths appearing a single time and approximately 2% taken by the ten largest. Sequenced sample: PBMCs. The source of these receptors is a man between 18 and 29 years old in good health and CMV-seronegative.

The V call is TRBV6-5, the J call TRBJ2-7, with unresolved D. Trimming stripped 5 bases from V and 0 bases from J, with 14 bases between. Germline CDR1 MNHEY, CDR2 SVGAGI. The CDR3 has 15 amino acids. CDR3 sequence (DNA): TGTGCCAGCAGTCCCCCGCCGCCCAGCTCCTACGAGCAGTACTTC. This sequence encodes CASSPPPPSSYEQYF.

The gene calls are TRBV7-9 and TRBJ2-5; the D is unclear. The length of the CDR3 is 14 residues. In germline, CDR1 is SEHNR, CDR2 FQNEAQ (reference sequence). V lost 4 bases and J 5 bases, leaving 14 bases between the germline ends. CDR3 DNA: TGTGCCAGCAGCTCGAGGTGGATTCTCGAGACCCAGTACTTC. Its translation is CASSSRWILETQYF.

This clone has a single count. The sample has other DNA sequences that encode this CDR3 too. CDR3 bases: TGTGCCAGCAGCTTGGGGCGCGGCGAGATCCTCGGCGGGGAGCTGTTTTTT. Translated, it gives CASSLGRGEILGGELFF. The chain uses TRBV5-4 and TRBJ2-2; no firm D call. The germline V and J ends were trimmed by 0 bases and 7 bases, with 19 bases remaining between them. Per germline, CDR1 SGHNT and CDR2 YYREEE (reference sequence). This CDR3 region has 17 residues.

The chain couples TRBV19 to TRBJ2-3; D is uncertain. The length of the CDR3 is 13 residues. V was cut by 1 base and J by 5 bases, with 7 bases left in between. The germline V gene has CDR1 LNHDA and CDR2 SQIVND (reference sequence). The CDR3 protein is CASSIGRKDTQYF. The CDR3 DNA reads TGTGCCAGTAGTATAGGGCGGAAAGATACGCAGTATTTT.

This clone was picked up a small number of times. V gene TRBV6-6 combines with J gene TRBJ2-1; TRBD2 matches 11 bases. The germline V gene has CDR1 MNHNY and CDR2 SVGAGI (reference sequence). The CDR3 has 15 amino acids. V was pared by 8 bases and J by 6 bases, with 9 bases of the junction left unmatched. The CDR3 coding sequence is TGTGCCAGCGGTTTAGGAACTAGCGGGAGCAATGAGCAGTTCTTC. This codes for CASGLGTSGSNEQFF.

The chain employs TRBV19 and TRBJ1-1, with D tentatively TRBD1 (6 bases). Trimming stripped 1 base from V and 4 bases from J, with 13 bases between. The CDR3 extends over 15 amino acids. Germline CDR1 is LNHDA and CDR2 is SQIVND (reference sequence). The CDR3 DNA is TGTGCCAGTAGTATAGCTATTACAGGGCCCACTGAAGCTTTCTTT. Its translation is CASSIAITGPTEAFF.

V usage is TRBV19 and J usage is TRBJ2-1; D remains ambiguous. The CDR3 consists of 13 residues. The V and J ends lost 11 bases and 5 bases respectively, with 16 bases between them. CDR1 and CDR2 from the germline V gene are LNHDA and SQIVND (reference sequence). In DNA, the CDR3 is TGTGCCGTCGCCTACCCACCACACAATGAGCAGTTCTTC. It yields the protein CAVAYPPHNEQFF.

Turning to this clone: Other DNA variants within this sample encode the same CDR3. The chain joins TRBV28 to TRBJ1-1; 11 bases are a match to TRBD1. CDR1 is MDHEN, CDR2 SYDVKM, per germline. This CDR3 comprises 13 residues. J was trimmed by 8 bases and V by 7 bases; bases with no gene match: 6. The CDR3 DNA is TGTGCCAGCACTCGGGACAGGGGGACCGAAGCTTTCTTT. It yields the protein CASTRDRGTEAFF.

The chain's CDR3 is CASSSGASGRPGTDTQYF. The CDR3 coding sequence is TGTGCCAGCTCCTCCGGGGCTAGCGGTAGACCAGGCACAGATACGCAGTATTTT. The rearrangement joins TRBV27 to TRBJ2-3; TRBD2 matches at 7 bases. CDR1 is MNHEY, CDR2 SMNVEV, per germline (reference sequence). The CDR3 totals 18 residues. Unmatched junction bases numbered 18, after V lost 8 bases and J lost 1 base.

Here the CDR3 reads CASSLFQNTEAFF. CDR3 coding DNA: TGTGCCAGCAGTTTATTCCAGAACACTGAAGCTTTCTTT. The rearrangement joins TRBV27 to TRBJ1-1; D is unclear. Trimming stripped 1 base from V and 1 base from J, with 4 bases between. The V gene's germline CDR1 is MNHEY and CDR2 SMNVEV (reference sequence). The CDR3 spans 13 residues.

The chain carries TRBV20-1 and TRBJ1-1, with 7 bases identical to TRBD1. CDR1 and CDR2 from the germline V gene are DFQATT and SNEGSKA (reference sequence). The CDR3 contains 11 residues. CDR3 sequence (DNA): TGCAGGGCACAGGGGCCTTCGGTCGGGTTCTTT. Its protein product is CRAQGPSVGFF.

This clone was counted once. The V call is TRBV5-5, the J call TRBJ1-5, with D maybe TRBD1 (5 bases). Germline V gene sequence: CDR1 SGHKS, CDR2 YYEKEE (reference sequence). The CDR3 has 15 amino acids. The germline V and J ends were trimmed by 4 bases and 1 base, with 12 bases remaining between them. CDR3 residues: CASSPDSLSNQPQHF. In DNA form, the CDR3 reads TGTGCCAGCAGCCCCGACAGTTTGAGCAATCAGCCCCAGCATTTT.

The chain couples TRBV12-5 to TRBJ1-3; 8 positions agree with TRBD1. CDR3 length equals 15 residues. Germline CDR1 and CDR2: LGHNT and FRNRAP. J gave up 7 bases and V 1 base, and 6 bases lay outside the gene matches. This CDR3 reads CASGLDPGGWNTIYF. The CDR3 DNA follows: TGTGCTAGTGGTTTGGACCCAGGGGGCTGGAACACCATATATTTT.

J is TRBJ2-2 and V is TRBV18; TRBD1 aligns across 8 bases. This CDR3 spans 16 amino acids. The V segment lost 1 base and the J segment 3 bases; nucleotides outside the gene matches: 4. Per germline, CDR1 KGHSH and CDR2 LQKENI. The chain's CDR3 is CASSPRTGRDTGELFF. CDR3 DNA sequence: TGTGCCAGCTCACCACGGACAGGGCGAGACACCGGGGAGCTGTTTTTT.

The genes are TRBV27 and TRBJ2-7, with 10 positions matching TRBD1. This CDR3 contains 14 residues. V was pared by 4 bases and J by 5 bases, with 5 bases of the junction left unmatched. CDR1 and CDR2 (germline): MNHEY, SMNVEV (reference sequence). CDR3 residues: CASSYGQGEHEQYF. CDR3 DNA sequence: TGTGCCAGCAGTTACGGACAGGGGGAACACGAGCAGTACTTC.

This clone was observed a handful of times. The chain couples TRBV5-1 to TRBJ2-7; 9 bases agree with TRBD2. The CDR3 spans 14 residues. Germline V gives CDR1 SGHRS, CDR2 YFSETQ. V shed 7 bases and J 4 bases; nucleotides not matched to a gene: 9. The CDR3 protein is CASGIYSGGYEQYF. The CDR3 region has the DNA TGCGCCAGCGGAATCTATAGCGGGGGATACGAGCAGTACTTC.

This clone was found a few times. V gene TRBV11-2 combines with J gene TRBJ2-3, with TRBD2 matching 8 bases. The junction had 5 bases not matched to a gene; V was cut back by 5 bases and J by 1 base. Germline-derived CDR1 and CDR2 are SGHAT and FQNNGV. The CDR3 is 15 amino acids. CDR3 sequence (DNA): TGTGCCAGCAGCGAAAGCGGGAGCGGCACAGATACGCAGTATTTT. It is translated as CASSESGSGTDTQYF.

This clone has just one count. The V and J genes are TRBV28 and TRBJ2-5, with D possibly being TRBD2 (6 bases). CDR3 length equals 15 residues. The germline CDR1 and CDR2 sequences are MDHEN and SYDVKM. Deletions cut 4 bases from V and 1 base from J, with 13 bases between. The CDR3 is CASSWGVGFQETQYF. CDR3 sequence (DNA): TGTGCCAGCAGTTGGGGGGTGGGGTTCCAAGAGACCCAGTACTTC.

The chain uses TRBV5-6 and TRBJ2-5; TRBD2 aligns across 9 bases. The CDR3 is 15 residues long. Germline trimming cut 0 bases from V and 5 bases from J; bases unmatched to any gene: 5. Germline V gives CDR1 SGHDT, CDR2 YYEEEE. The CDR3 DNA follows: TGTGCCAGCAGCTTGGGGGGACTAGCTCGGGAGACCCAGTACTTC. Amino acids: CASSLGGLARETQYF.

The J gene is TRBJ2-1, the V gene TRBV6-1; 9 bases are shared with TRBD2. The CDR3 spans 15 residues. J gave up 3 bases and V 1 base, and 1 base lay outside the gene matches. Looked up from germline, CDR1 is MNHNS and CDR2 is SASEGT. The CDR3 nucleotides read TGTGCCAGCAGTGAAGGACTAGCGGACTACAATGAGCAGTTCTTC. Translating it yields CASSEGLADYNEQFF.